A selection of T cell receptor beta chains follows, all from one sample in a study of blood T cell repertoires in COVID-19. Sequenced by immunoSEQ multiplex PCR; TCRdb stores in-frame clones only, minus some. The sample consists of fewer than 300,000 clones, less than 85% of them appearing once. Sequences were obtained from peripheral blood. These receptors were taken from a woman younger than 35 with acute or convalescent COVID-19. Each CDR3 is given with its conserved first and last residue. D genes are given only for firm matches. Some rows mark clone size as missing; the rest say once, few, many or name a class of expanded clone.

size	V	J	D	DNA	CDR3
few	TRBV12-3/TRBV12-4	TRBJ1-1	.	TGTGCCAGCAGTTTCAGCGGCCCTGAAGCTTTCTTT	CASSFSGPEAFF
.	TRBV5-1	TRBJ1-4	.	TGCGCCAGCAGCTTGGTAGGAGCAACTAATGAAAAACTGTTTTTT	CASSLVGATNEKLFF
.	TRBV13	TRBJ2-7	TRBD2	TGTGCCAGCAGCTTGATAGGGGGTCTAGCGGGAGGGCCGGTTTCCTACGAGCAGTACTTC	CASSLIGGLAGGPVSYEQYF
.	TRBV14	TRBJ2-7	.	TGTGCCAGCAGCCAGGAGGGCTACGAGCAGTACTTC	CASSQEGYEQYF
.	TRBV19	TRBJ1-6	TRBD1	TGTGCCAGTAGACTACAGGGGGCAGGCAATTCACCCCTCCACTTT	CASRLQGAGNSPLHF
few	TRBV2	TRBJ2-1	.	TGTGCCAGCAGTGGGGAGCTCCCCGGCAATGAGCAGTTCTTC	CASSGELPGNEQFF
.	TRBV4-2	TRBJ2-3	TRBD2	TGTGCCAGCAGCCAGGGACTAGCGGGAGTGGGCACAGATACGCAGTATTTT	CASSQGLAGVGTDTQYF
few	TRBV11-2	TRBJ2-7	TRBD2	TGTGCCAGCACCTCCGAGGGCGGGAGTGTCTACGAGCAGTACTTC	CASTSEGGSVYEQYF
.	TRBV29-1	TRBJ1-2	.	TGCAGCGTTGAAGTTCCGGTACGAGGCTACACCTTC	CSVEVPVRGYTF
.	TRBV4-3	TRBJ2-5	TRBD1	TGCGCCAGCAGCCAAGGAACGGAGTTCGGACAGGGTAAAGAGACCCAGTACTTC	CASSQGTEFGQGKETQYF
.	TRBV19	TRBJ2-2	TRBD2	TGTGCCAGTAAAGGACTAGCGGGACCCAGCGGGGAGCTGTTTTTT	CASKGLAGPSGELFF
.	TRBV5-1	TRBJ2-3	.	TGCGCCAGCAGTTCACAGGGCTCAGATACGCAGTATTTT	CASSSQGSDTQYF
.	TRBV28	TRBJ1-5	.	TGTGCCAGCAGTTTACAACAGGGTTTTGGCAATCAGCCCCAGCATTTT	CASSLQQGFGNQPQHF
.	TRBV14	TRBJ2-2	TRBD1	TGTGCCAGCAGCCACCTACAGGGGCCGAACACCGGGGAGCTGTTTTTT	CASSHLQGPNTGELFF
.	TRBV30	TRBJ1-2	.	TGTGCCTGGAGTGTACGGGGAAACTATGGCTACACCTTC	CAWSVRGNYGYTF
.	TRBV6-5	TRBJ2-7	.	TGTGCCAGCAGTTACTCCGGGAGCGGATCCTACGAGCAGTACTTC	CASSYSGSGSYEQYF
.	TRBV4-3	TRBJ2-5	TRBD2	TGCGCCAGCAGCCAACTAGCGGGAGAGACCCAGTACTTC	CASSQLAGETQYF
few	TRBV28	TRBJ1-2	TRBD1	TGTGCCAGCAGTTTTACCACCTTGGGACAGGGGGCCTATGGCTACACCTTC	CASSFTTLGQGAYGYTF
once	TRBV9	TRBJ1-2	.	TGTGCCAGCAGCGTAGGCATGGGCAACTATGGCTACACCTTC	CASSVGMGNYGYTF
.	TRBV7-3	TRBJ2-7	.	TGTGCCAGCAGCTTATATCCCCGCGGGAATAGCTCCTACGAGCAGTACTTC	CASSLYPRGNSSYEQYF
.	TRBV28	TRBJ2-3	.	TGTGCCAGCACCAAACCACGACAGAGCACTAGCACAGATACGCAGTATTTT	CASTKPRQSTSTDTQYF
once	TRBV29-1	TRBJ2-1	TRBD1	TGCAGCGTTGATACCTTAGGGGGCAGCACCTACAATGAGCAGTTCTTC	CSVDTLGGSTYNEQFF
.	TRBV5-8	TRBJ1-6	TRBD1	TGTGCCAGCAGCTTGTTCCAGGGGGCAAATTCACCCCTCCACTTT	CASSLFQGANSPLHF
.	TRBV10-2	TRBJ2-7	TRBD1	TGCGCCAGCAGCCCGGGACAGGCGACGACCTGGCCCCAATCCTACGAGCAGTACTTC	CASSPGQATTWPQSYEQYF
few	TRBV29-1	TRBJ2-7	TRBD1	TGCAGCGTTAGGGACAGGGGGTTCGACGAGCAGTACTTC	CSVRDRGFDEQYF
.	TRBV27	TRBJ2-7	TRBD1	TGTGCCAGCAGGAAACAGGGGGCGCTAACCTATGAGCAGTACTTC	CASRKQGALTYEQYF